This TCR beta chain was captured in a study of identical twins. There are a few counts of this clonotype. Its cognate antigen is unknown. The authors used template switching to add a universal primer site and gave cDNA unique molecular identifiers. TCRdb analysed the 5' RACE reads with MiXCR anew, one entry per CDR3 protein. Here the sample spans about 470,000 distinct CDR3 sequences, 20% to 25% being singletons. Study outcomes and limitations: Interpretation of the results relied on cross-sectional statistical analysis and not on following the same donors.

The sample also formed part of further work on T cells expressing NK-cell markers.

The sequenced material came from CD4+ T cells sorted from blood. The clonotype originates from a woman aged 18-29 years in good health.

CDR3 DNA sequence: TGCAGTGCTAGAGATTGGGGGGTGGAGACCCAGTACTTC. Its protein product is CSARDWGVETQYF. The chain uses TRBV20-1 and TRBJ2-5; tentatively, D is TRBD2 (6 bases). V lost 0 bases to trimming and J lost 5 bases, with 10 bases between them. Germline assignment: CDR1 DFQATT and CDR2 SNEGSKA (reference sequence). There are 13 residues in the CDR3.